The clone carrying this T cell receptor beta chain was found many times. Antigen specificity is unknown. CDR3 size: 17 residues. In germline, CDR1 is DFQATT, CDR2 SNEGSKA (reference sequence). Trimming took 5 bases from V and 1 from J; bases not matched to a gene: 10. In TCRdb, the 5' RACE reads were re-called with MiXCR into one record per CDR3 protein. Of about 390,000 distinct CDR3 sequences in the sample, approximately 8.7% were seen once. This sample is drawn from a study of identical twins. Study results and caveats: Conclusions were drawn cross-sectionally by statistical analysis, without following the same donors. For cord blood, abundant beta clonotypes had fewer insertions, unlike memory repertoires, which showed none. Excess twin sharing in beta out-of-frame sequences was weaker.

Sequenced: naive T cells sorted from blood. This TCR came from a woman aged 50 to 65 in good health. The chain combines TRBV20-1 with TRBJ2-3; TRBD2 matches 12 bases. The CDR3 loop is CSAGLAGSVWGTDTQYF. The CDR3, as DNA: TGCAGTGCTGGACTAGCGGGATCGGTGTGGGGCACAGATACGCAGTATTTT.